These 12 T cell receptor beta chains were sequenced from one sample in a study of graft-versus-host responses after intestinal transplantation. The data were produced by immunoSEQ multiplex PCR, yet TCRdb's version contains in-frame clones alone and is incomplete. The data hold 90,000 to 120,000 clones, with roughly 84% observed a single time. The antigens of these receptors remain unknown. The specimen was unstimulated CD4+ T cells sorted from spleen or lymph node cells, collected before intestinal transplant. Source of these receptors: a human donor who received an intestinal transplant.

Concerning this clone itself: Additional DNA sequences in this sample encode the identical CDR3. The rearrangement uses TRBV6-1 and TRBJ1-1; 7 positions agree with TRBD1. Looked up from germline, CDR1 is MNHNS and CDR2 is SASEGT. The CDR3 length is 13 residues. V trimming: 5 bases; J trimming: 1 base; junction bases outside the gene matches: 1. As DNA, the CDR3 is TGTGCCAGCAGTAACAGGGGGAACACTGAAGCTTTCTTT. Amino acids: CASSNRGNTEAFF.

The rearrangement joins TRBV6-4 to TRBJ1-6; D possibly corresponds to TRBD1 (6 bases). Germline loops: CDR1 MRHNA, CDR2 SNTAGT. This CDR3 has 15 residues. V was clipped by 5 bases and J by 8 bases, with 16 bases between them. CDR3 protein: CASSPTGTIYSPLHF. The CDR3 DNA sequence: TGTGCCAGCAGTCCCACCGGGACAATCTATTCACCCCTCCACTTT.

J is TRBJ1-1 and V is TRBV18; D gene uncertain. Germline loops: CDR1 KGHSH, CDR2 LQKENI. V gave up 3 bases and J gave up 10 bases, with 18 bases separating them. CDR3 length: 14 residues. The CDR3 loop reads CASSPPGRVQAAFF. DNA of the CDR3: TGTGCCAGCTCACCCCCCGGACGGGTGCAGGCAGCTTTCTTT. The full variable domain, completed using reference TRBV18 and TRBJ1-1, is NAGVMQNPRHLVRRRGQEARLRCSPMKGHSHVYWYRQLPEEGLKFMVYLQKENIIDESGMPKERFSAEFPKEGPSILRIQQVVRGDSAAYFCASSPPGRVQAAFFGQGTRLTVV.

This clone was seen a single time. The chain has TRBV10-2 and TRBJ2-7, with D perhaps assigned TRBD1 or TRBD2 (5 bases each). The germline V and J ends were trimmed by 8 bases and 1 base, with 12 bases remaining between them. This CDR3 has 13 amino acids. Germline V gene data show CDR1 as WSHSY and CDR2 as SAAADI. The CDR3 is CASLRDGSYEQYF. DNA of the CDR3: TGCGCCAGCCTCCGGGACGGATCCTACGAGCAGTACTTC.

The chain has TRBV2 and TRBJ2-1; 7 bases match TRBD2. The CDR3 runs 13 residues. V lost 10 bases to trimming and J lost 2 bases; unmatched junction nucleotides: 5. The germline V gene has CDR1 SNHLY and CDR2 FYNNEI. CDR3: CATTSVTYNEQFF. In DNA, the CDR3 is TGTGCCACAACTAGCGTTACCTACAATGAGCAGTTCTTC.

V gene TRBV14 combines with J gene TRBJ2-3, with D possibly matching TRBD2 (6 bases). Trimming left V 0 bases short and J 8 bases short, with 15 bases between. The germline gives CDR1 SGHDN, CDR2 FVKESK. This CDR3 has 15 residues. The CDR3 DNA reads TGTGCCAGCAGCCAAGAAACGGGGACTCGGGTTACGCAGTATTTT. Translated: CASSQETGTRVTQYF.

This chain uses TRBV4-3 with TRBJ2-5, with TRBD1 as a possible D gene (5 bases). This CDR3 comprises 15 residues. Trimming left V 3 bases short and J 1 base short, with 12 bases between. Germline assignment: CDR1 LGHNA and CDR2 YSLEER. CDR3 in amino acids: CASSHDYGAQETQYF. In DNA, the CDR3 is TGCGCCAGCAGCCACGATTATGGGGCCCAAGAGACCCAGTACTTC.

V gene TRBV6-5 combines with J gene TRBJ2-7, with D perhaps given as TRBD1 or TRBD2 (5 bases each). The CDR3 is 13 residues long. Trimming took off 6 bases at V and 4 bases at J, with 13 bases between the two ends. Germline loops: CDR1 MNHEY, CDR2 SVGAGI. CDR3 DNA sequence: TGTGCCAGCAGCCTCGGGACGGGATACGAGCAGTACTTC. This codes for CASSLGTGYEQYF.

The chain carries TRBV2 and TRBJ1-5; D is possibly TRBD1 (6 bases). The CDR3 runs to 15 residues. Germline V gene lookup returns CDR1 SNHLY and CDR2 FYNNEI. The V gene lost 3 bases and the J gene lost 6 bases, with 15 bases spanning the gap. CDR3 region: CASSESGGSGQPQHF. CDR3 nucleotides: TGTGCCAGCAGTGAGTCCGGGGGCTCGGGTCAGCCCCAGCATTTT.

This clone has a single count. The rearrangement uses TRBV10-3 and TRBJ1-5; D not resolved. V shed 0 bases and J shed 5 bases, with 8 bases lying between them. CDR1 is ENHRY, CDR2 SYGVKD, per germline. The CDR3 runs 14 residues. CDR3 loop: CAISESGPHQPQHF. The CDR3 DNA reads as TGTGCCATCAGTGAGTCAGGGCCCCATCAGCCCCAGCATTTT.

The chain combines TRBV20-1 with TRBJ2-1; D remains unclear. This CDR3 has 11 amino acids. Between the trimmed V and J ends, which lost 3 bases and 9 bases, there was a span of 9 bases. CDR1 DFQATT and CDR2 SNEGSKA come from the germline V gene (reference sequence). CDR3 in DNA: TGCAGTGCTAGCTCAGCTAGTGAGCAGTTCTTC. Its translation is CSASSASEQFF.

The chain combines TRBV6-5 with TRBJ1-6; 7 bases are shared with TRBD1. The CDR3 is 15 amino acids. The germline V gene has CDR1 MNHEY and CDR2 SVGAGI. V was clipped by 0 bases and J by 7 bases; unmatched bases: 3. CDR3 nucleotide sequence: TGTGCCAGCAGTTACTCCGAGACAGGGAATTCACCCCTCCACTTT. Translated: CASSYSETGNSPLHF.